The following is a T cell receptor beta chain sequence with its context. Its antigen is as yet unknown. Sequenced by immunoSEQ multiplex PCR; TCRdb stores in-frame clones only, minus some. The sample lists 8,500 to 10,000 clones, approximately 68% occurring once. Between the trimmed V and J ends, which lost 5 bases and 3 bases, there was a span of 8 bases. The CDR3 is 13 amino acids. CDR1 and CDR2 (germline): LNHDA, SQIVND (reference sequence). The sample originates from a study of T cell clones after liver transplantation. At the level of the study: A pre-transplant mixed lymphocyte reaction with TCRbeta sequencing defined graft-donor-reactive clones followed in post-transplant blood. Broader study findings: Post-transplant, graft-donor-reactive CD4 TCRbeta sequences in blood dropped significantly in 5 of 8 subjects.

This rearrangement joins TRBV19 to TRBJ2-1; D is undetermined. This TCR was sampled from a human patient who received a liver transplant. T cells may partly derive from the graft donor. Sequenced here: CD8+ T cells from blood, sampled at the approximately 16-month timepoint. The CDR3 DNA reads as TGTGCCAGTAGTTCCCGGGTCTACAATGAGCAGTTCTTC. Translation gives CASSSRVYNEQFF.